The entry that follows covers one T cell receptor (beta chain) sequence. In its sample, this clonotype was seen a few times. The specificity of this receptor is unknown. Base qualities are not recorded, but no much larger clone differs from it by a single base. The sample belongs to a study of T cells in Graves' hyperthyroidism and ophthalmopathy (dated by TCRdb to about 2019). Looking at the study overall: Peripheral blood samples were taken at the time of initial diagnosis, prior to any treatment. An independent validation cohort of fewer than 20 hyperthyroidism patients and roughly 16 patients who later progressed to ophthalmopathy tested prospective prediction of ophthalmopathy. To identify TCR V-J signatures that set the groups apart, the researchers used a discovery cohort of more than 95 patients, made up of roughly 40 with Graves' ophthalmopathy and around 58 with stable Graves' hyperthyroidism. The 75 to 100 discovery patients were randomly split 7:3 into training and test sets. TCR Vbeta CDR3 sequencing of around 130 peripheral blood samples (roughly 43 ophthalmopathy, around 80 hyperthyroidism and around 17 progressor patients) is reported in the paper. Once sampling was done, hyperthyroidism patients were given methimazole at a starting dose of 30 mg daily, whereas ophthalmopathy patients were given high-dose intravenous methylprednisolone. The study also compared thyroid tissue and blood T-cell repertoires from more than five Graves' hyperthyroidism patients.

Hyperthyroidism patients were aged 18 to 65 years and newly diagnosed, with disease duration of less than 2 months. Exclusion was applied to patients with uncontrolled infections, other autoimmune diseases, pregnancy or lactation. Diagnoses were based on clinical symptoms, serum thyroxine and TRAb, thyroid ultrasound and orbital computed tomography. Blood from progressor patients was drawn when they were first diagnosed with hyperthyroidism, before any ophthalmopathy symptoms appeared. PBMCs were isolated from more than 8 ml of fresh peripheral blood by Ficoll-Paque density gradient centrifugation. Patients classed as progressors first received a Graves' hyperthyroidism diagnosis and then went on to develop ophthalmopathy during follow-up. Total RNA was extracted with Trizol reagent, and quality was checked on an Agilent 2100 Bioanalyzer. Points the paper makes about the study in general: A 13 V-J signature model separated ophthalmopathy from stable hyperthyroidism, with roughly 88% sensitivity and about 81% specificity in cross-validation and 80%/75% in testing. No statistical method was used to fix the sample size in advance, and group allocation was not hidden from the investigators. Most expanded thyroid clonotypes (frequency above 0.001) were also detected in blood, a finding suggesting that blood repertoires may reflect thyroid immune responses. During validation, the model predicted progression to ophthalmopathy a median of about 6.5 months ahead of onset, with approximately 70% sensitivity and 72% to 85% specificity.

The TCR beta CDR3 regions were amplified from the RNA transcripts. A first-round RT-PCR of the TCR CDR3 used the HTBI primer set with the Qiagen OneStep RT-PCR kit. Libraries were constructed in a second round of multiplex PCR, after which size selection and purification were performed. Libraries were sequenced paired-end with 100 bp reads on an Illumina HiSeq2000. Per the source publication's procedure: SOAPnuke was used to process the raw data, with reads discarded if the reads contained adapters or uncalled bases, had a mean Phred below 15, or lacked an exact constant-primer or identifier match. High-quality paired reads were merged with COPE v1.2.5, and unique nucleotide sequences were defined as clonotypes. Clonotypes were aligned to IMGT TRBV, TRBD and TRBJ reference segments using MiTCR v1.1. Only V-J combinations with frequency above 0.0001, covering about 99% of repertoires, were analysed. The TCS score was defined as F50 (clonal expansion) divided by E x V (chaos), with BLOSUM62-based TCRdist calculated between CDR3 peptides within each V-J. Welch's t-statistics and random forest reduced some 510 V-J features to roughly 13, which were used in a naive Bayes classifier (R e1071). The public sequencing data were trimmed at Q25 with fastp and processed into clonotypes with MiXCR by TCRdb, which kept only in-frame beta chains. A single entry per CDR3 protein holds the most common genes and DNA from its merged rows. The V and J calls follow TCRdb's processing rather than the paper's. The sample has 690,000 or so distinct CDR3 sequences on record, about 17% of them singletons. The ten largest clones represent roughly 17% of the sample.

V is pared back by 0 bases and J by 7 bases, with 16 bases lying between the germline termini. The CDR3 starts with the cysteine, ends with the phenylalanine, and has 15 residues. Only the CDR3 part of the read is kept: 45 bases, read in frame from the first base. Sequences DFQATT (CDR1) and SNEGSKA (CDR2) are obtained from the germline V gene (reference sequence). This TCR was sampled from a woman aged 45-65 years with Graves' hyperthyroidism that later progressed to Graves' ophthalmopathy. The sequenced sample was blood. The sequence links TRBV20-1 to TRBJ1-5; 5 matching bases give a weak D call of TRBD1. The encoded CDR3 is CSARDSGTPKQPQHF. DNA sequence: TGCAGTGCTAGAGATTCGGGGACCCCGAAGCAGCCCCAGCATTTT.